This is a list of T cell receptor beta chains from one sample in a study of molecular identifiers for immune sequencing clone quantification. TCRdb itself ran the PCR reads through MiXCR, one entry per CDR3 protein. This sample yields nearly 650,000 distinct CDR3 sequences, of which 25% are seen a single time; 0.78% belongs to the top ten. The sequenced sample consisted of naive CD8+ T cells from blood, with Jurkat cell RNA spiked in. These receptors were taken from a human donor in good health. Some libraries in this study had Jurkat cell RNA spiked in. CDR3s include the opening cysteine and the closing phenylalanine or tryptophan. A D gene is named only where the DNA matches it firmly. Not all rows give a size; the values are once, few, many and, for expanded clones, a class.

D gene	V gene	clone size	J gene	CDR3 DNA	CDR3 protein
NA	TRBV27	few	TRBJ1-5	TGTGCCAGCAGTTTAGGTTTGTATAGGGGCCCTATTCTTAGCAATCAGCCCCAGCATTTT	CASSLGLYRGPILSNQPQHF
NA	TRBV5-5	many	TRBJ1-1	TGTGCCAGCAGCTTTATGGACACTGAAGCTTTCTTT	CASSFMDTEAFF
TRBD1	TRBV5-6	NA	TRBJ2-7	TGTGCCAGCAGCTGCACCGGGACAGGTCACTCCTACGAGCAGTACTTC	CASSCTGTGHSYEQYF
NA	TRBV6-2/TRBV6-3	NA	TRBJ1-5	TGTGCCAGCAGTTATGATTTGACAGACAGCCAGCCCCAGCATTTT	CASSYDLTDSQPQHF
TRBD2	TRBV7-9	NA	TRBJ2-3	TGTGCCAGCAGCTTAGCGACCGGGGGGAGAGATACGCAGTATTTT	CASSLATGGRDTQYF
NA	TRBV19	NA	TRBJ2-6	TGTGCCACAAGGGGTAGGAGCTCTGGGGCCAACGTCCTGACTTTC	CATRGRSSGANVLTF
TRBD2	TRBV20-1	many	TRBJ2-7	TGCAGTGCTAGGGCGGGGGGAGCCCTCCACGAGCAGTACTTC	CSARAGGALHEQYF
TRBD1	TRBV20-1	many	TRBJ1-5	TGCAGTGCTACTGACAGGGGAAGCAATCAGCCCCAGCATTTT	CSATDRGSNQPQHF
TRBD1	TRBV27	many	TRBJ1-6	TGTGCCAGCAGTTCAGGACAGGGCTCCTATAATTCACCCCTCCACTTT	CASSSGQGSYNSPLHF
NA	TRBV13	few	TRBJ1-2	TGTGCCAGCAGCCTAAAGAGACAGGAAACTAGCTATGGCTACACCTTC	CASSLKRQETSYGYTF
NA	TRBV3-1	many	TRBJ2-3	TGTGCCAGCAGCCAAGGAGTCTCCTATACGCAGTATTTT	CASSQGVSYTQYF
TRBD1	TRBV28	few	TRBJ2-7	TGTGCCAGCAGTCCATTCGGGACAGGGCAAACCTACGAGCAGTACTTC	CASSPFGTGQTYEQYF
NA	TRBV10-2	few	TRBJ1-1	TGCGCCAGCAGTGATGGGGCTGAAGCTTTCTTT	CASSDGAEAFF
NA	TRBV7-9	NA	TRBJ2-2	TGTGCCAGCAGCTCACCGCGGGATTTGGGCACCGGGGAGCTGTTTTTT	CASSSPRDLGTGELFF
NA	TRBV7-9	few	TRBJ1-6	TGTGCCAGCAGCTCTCCGGGAAATTCACCCCTCCACTTT	CASSSPGNSPLHF
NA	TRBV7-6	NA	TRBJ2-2	TGTGCCAGCAGCCCCCTCCTAAGGAACACCGGGGAGCTGTTTTTT	CASSPLLRNTGELFF
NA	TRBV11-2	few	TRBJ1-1	TGTGCCAGCAGCCGTACGGTAACTGAAGCTTTCTTT	CASSRTVTEAFF